These 25 T cell receptor beta chains were sequenced from one sample in a study of response to subunit inactivated influenza vaccine. TCRdb analysed the RT-PCR reads with MiXCR anew, one entry per CDR3 protein. The data contain fewer than 550,000 distinct CDR3 sequences, 25% of them singletons. The source material was CD4+ T cells sorted from PBMCs, sampled roughly 5 days after vaccination. The receptor source for this set is a man aged 45-65 years who received an inactivated influenza vaccine.

The CDR3 reads CASSFSSRGLATETQYF. The CDR3 DNA reads TGTGCCAGCAGTTTTTCAAGTCGCGGACTAGCTACAGAGACCCAGTACTTC. The chain recombines TRBV12-3 or TRBV12-4 with TRBJ2-5; 8 bases are a match to TRBD2. The CDR3 is 17 amino acids. J was trimmed by 4 bases and V by 3 bases; bases with no gene match: 13.

V is TRBV5-1 and J is TRBJ2-7; 9 nucleotides match TRBD2. V was pared by 1 base and J by 5 bases, with 7 bases of the junction left unmatched. This CDR3 is 15 amino acids long. CDR1 SGHRS and CDR2 YFSETQ come from the germline V gene. The DNA for the CDR3 is TGCGCCAGCAGCTTGAGCGGGGGGCGACACAACGAGCAGTACTTC. Amino acid sequence: CASSLSGGRHNEQYF. The whole variable domain, filled in from reference TRBV5-1 and TRBJ2-7, reads KAGVTQTPRYLIKTRGQQVTLSCSPISGHRSVSWYQQTPGQGLQFLFEYFSETQRNKGNFPGRFSGRQFSNSRSEMNVSTLELGDSALYLCASSLSGGRHNEQYFGPGTRLTVT.

This clonotype was counted many times. The chain uses TRBV6-5 and TRBJ2-2; unclear D gene. CDR1 is MNHEY, CDR2 SVGAGI, per germline. The CDR3 contains 17 residues. V was clipped by 0 bases and J by 2 bases, with 13 bases between them. CDR3 sequence: CASSYSISTTNTGELFF. The CDR3 nucleotides read TGTGCCAGCAGTTACTCGATCTCGACAACTAACACCGGGGAGCTGTTTTTT.

This chain links TRBV10-3 with TRBJ2-3, with D tentatively TRBD1 or TRBD2 (5 bases each). This CDR3 has 14 residues. V gave up 10 bases and J gave up 3 bases, with 17 bases separating them. Germline-derived CDR1 and CDR2 are ENHRY and SYGVKD. CDR3 DNA sequence: TGTGCCACGAAACCCCGGGGCCCTACAGATACGCAGTATTTT. It codes for CATKPRGPTDTQYF.

The rearrangement uses TRBV10-3 and TRBJ2-5; 9 bases line up with TRBD2. V was pared by 5 bases and J by 5 bases, with 6 bases of the junction left unmatched. Germline values: CDR1 ENHRY, CDR2 SYGVKD. This CDR3 comprises 14 residues. The CDR3 DNA sequence: TGTGCCATCAGTTTTAGCGGGAGTTGGGAGACCCAGTACTTC. Translation: CAISFSGSWETQYF.

The CDR3 DNA is TGCAGTGCTAGAGGTGGACAGGGGGCCCACGAGCAGTACTTC. Translated, it gives CSARGGQGAHEQYF. The V gene is TRBV20-1, the J gene TRBJ2-7; TRBD1 matches at 11 bases. Unmatched junction bases numbered 4, after V lost 1 base and J lost 5 bases. CDR1 DFQATT and CDR2 SNEGSKA come from the germline V gene (reference sequence). The CDR3 consists of 14 residues.

The chain has TRBV7-2 and TRBJ2-1; D is unclear. V was trimmed by 2 bases and J by 10 bases, leaving 6 bases between them. Germline CDR1 and CDR2: SGHTA and FQGNSA. The length of the CDR3 is 11 residues. CDR3 DNA: TGTGCCAGCAGCTTAAAATACGAGCAGTTCTTC. Amino acids: CASSLKYEQFF. Complete variable domain (other parts from reference TRBV7-2 and TRBJ2-1): GAGVSQSPSNKVTEKGKDVELRCDPISGHTALYWYRQSLGQGLEFLIYFQGNSAPDKSGLPSDRFSAERTGGSVSTLTIQRTQQEDSAVYLCASSLKYEQFFGPGTRLTVL.

This clonotype was picked up a small number of times. The genes are TRBV6-4 and TRBJ1-1; D is possibly TRBD1 (5 bases). The CDR3 totals 14 residues. Germline assignment: CDR1 MRHNA and CDR2 SNTAGT. V lost 6 bases to trimming and J lost 4 bases, with 15 bases between them. The CDR3 reads CASRGDFRATEAFF. In DNA, the CDR3 is TGTGCCAGCAGGGGGGACTTCAGGGCCACTGAAGCTTTCTTT.

This clonotype was found a few times. The chain employs TRBV10-3 and TRBJ2-7; TRBD2 agrees at 7 bases. The CDR3 has 14 residues. V lost 3 bases and J lost 5; bases outside the gene matches: 7. From germline, CDR1 is ENHRY and CDR2 SYGVKD. In DNA form, the CDR3 reads TGTGCCATCAGTGAAAGCGGGAACGGCAACGAGCAGTACTTC. Its translation: CAISESGNGNEQYF.

This chain links TRBV5-1 with TRBJ2-5, with TRBD2 matching over 7 bases. J gave up 2 bases and V 7 bases, and 2 bases lay outside the gene matches. The V gene's germline CDR1 is SGHRS and CDR2 YFSETQ. The CDR3 consists of 12 residues. CDR3 amino acids: CASGREQETQYF. DNA of the CDR3: TGCGCCAGCGGGAGGGAACAAGAGACCCAGTACTTC.

The V call is TRBV29-1, the J call TRBJ1-2; TRBD1 matches 9 bases. Germline loops: CDR1 SQVTM, CDR2 ANQGSEA. The CDR3 runs 13 residues. The trim removed 4 bases at V and 7 bases at J, leaving 7 bases unmatched. The chain's CDR3 is CSVGDRGVGGYTF. CDR3 bases: TGCAGCGTTGGCGACAGGGGGGTCGGTGGCTACACCTTC. Full variable domain (missing parts from reference TRBV29-1 and TRBJ1-2): SAVISQKPSRDICQRGTSLTIQCQVDSQVTMMFWYRQQPGQSLTLIATANQGSEATYESGFVIDKFPISRPNLTFSTLTVSNMSPEDSSIYLCSVGDRGVGGYTFGSGTRLTVV.

This clonotype turned up a few times. The chain employs TRBV10-3 and TRBJ2-1; a weak D match, TRBD1 (5 bases). CDR3 length equals 13 residues. The V end lost 6 bases, the J end lost 4 bases, and 10 bases lay between the germline ends. The germline CDR1 and CDR2 sequences are ENHRY and SYGVKD. The CDR3 reads CAIRMDTYNEQFF. The CDR3 region has the DNA TGTGCCATCAGAATGGACACTTACAATGAGCAGTTCTTC.

This clonotype was picked up many times. The genes are TRBV5-6 and TRBJ2-3; 7 nucleotides align to TRBD2. V dropped 4 bases and J dropped 4; count of bases not matched to a gene: 3. The germline V gene has CDR1 SGHDT and CDR2 YYEEEE. The CDR3 covers 13 residues. The CDR3 region is CASSPAGADTQYF. DNA for the CDR3: TGTGCCAGCAGCCCCGCGGGGGCAGATACGCAGTATTTT.

The genes are TRBV2 and TRBJ2-1; D gene uncertain. Between the trimmed V and J ends, which lost 6 bases and 3 bases, there was a span of 12 bases. Germline V gene data show CDR1 as SNHLY and CDR2 as FYNNEI. The CDR3 consists of 14 residues. The CDR3: CASRGSLFYNEQFF. CDR3 DNA sequence: TGTGCCAGCAGGGGTTCCTTATTCTACAATGAGCAGTTCTTC.

This clonotype has a handful of counts. CDR3 sequence (DNA): TGTGCCAGCAGCTTAGTTCGGCCGGGAGGTACGCAGTATTTT. Its protein product is CASSLVRPGGTQYF. The V call is TRBV7-2, the J call TRBJ2-3; 7 nucleotides agree with TRBD2. Germline V CDR1 and CDR2: SGHTA, FQGNSA. The CDR3 runs 14 residues. Trimming took 1 base from V and 8 from J; bases not matched to a gene: 6.

The chain links TRBV30 to TRBJ2-1, with TRBD1 identical over 11 bases. The CDR3 is 15 residues long. Germline V lookup: CDR1 GTSNPN, CDR2 SVGIG (reference sequence). V lost 3 bases and J lost 7; bases outside the gene matches: 8. CDR3 bases: TGTGCCTGGAGGGACGGGGACAGGGGGAGAAATGAGCAGTTCTTC. Translating gives CAWRDGDRGRNEQFF. The entire variable domain, with the rest obtained from reference TRBV30 and TRBJ2-1, is as follows: SQTIHQWPATLVQPVGSPLSLECTVEGTSNPNLYWYRQAAGRGLQLLFYSVGIGQISSEVPQNLSASRPQDRQFILSSKKLLLSDSGFYLCAWRDGDRGRNEQFFGPGTRLTVL.

This clonotype has ten or more counts. V is TRBV20-1 and J is TRBJ2-7; TRBD2 agrees at 9 bases. CDR1 is DFQATT, CDR2 SNEGSKA, per germline (reference sequence). This CDR3 has 10 amino acids. CDR3 sequence: CSSGTYEQYF. The CDR3 DNA is TGCTCTAGCGGGACCTACGAGCAGTACTTC.

The table lists this clonotype with a few counts. The chain combines TRBV5-5 with TRBJ1-1, with a tentative D call TRBD1 (6 bases). Between the trimmed V and J ends, which lost 0 bases and 6 bases, there was a span of 12 bases. In germline, CDR1 is SGHKS, CDR2 YYEKEE (reference sequence). The length of the CDR3 is 14 residues. DNA of the CDR3: TGTGCCAGCAGCTTGGACACAGGGAGGGCTGAAGCTTTCTTT. Its translation: CASSLDTGRAEAFF.

This clonotype has just a few counts. V gene TRBV12-3 or TRBV12-4 combines with J gene TRBJ1-2; 7 nucleotides agree with TRBD1. The CDR3 totals 13 residues. V dropped 1 base and J dropped 8; count of bases not matched to a gene: 4. The chain's CDR3 is CASSLEQGRGYTF. CDR3 bases: TGTGCCAGCAGTTTAGAACAGGGGCGCGGCTACACCTTC.

This clonotype has just a few counts. At one end, the junction sequence differs from germline, possibly due to a read error. V gene TRBV7-7 combines with J gene TRBJ2-3; D remains unclear. Germline assignment: CDR1 SSHAT and CDR2 FNYEAQ (reference sequence). The CDR3 loop spans 14 amino acids. The CDR3 loop is CASSLDPSADTQYF. In nucleotides, the CDR3 is TGTGCTAGCAGCTTAGATCCCAGCGCAGATACGCAGTATTTT.

The V call is TRBV7-2, the J call TRBJ2-2; tentative D call: TRBD1 (5 bases). Germline assignment: CDR1 SGHTA and CDR2 FQGNSA. V lost 2 bases, J lost 3 bases, and 10 bases lay in between. This CDR3 spans 15 amino acids. The CDR3 loop reads CASSLTRVDTGELFF. The DNA for the CDR3 is TGTGCCAGCAGCTTAACCAGGGTGGACACCGGGGAGCTGTTTTTT.

Only a few counts were recorded for this clonotype. The V gene is TRBV20-1, the J gene TRBJ2-1, with a tentative D call TRBD1 (6 bases). CDR1 and CDR2 (germline): DFQATT, SNEGSKA (reference sequence). V shed 1 base and J shed 6 bases, with 7 bases lying between them. This CDR3 region has 12 residues. The CDR3 spells CSARGRGNEQFF. The CDR3 bases are TGCAGTGCTAGAGGCAGGGGCAATGAGCAGTTCTTC.

Only a few counts were recorded for this clonotype. The rearrangement joins TRBV6-5 to TRBJ1-2; possibly TRBD1 for D (5 bases). V lost 4 bases and J lost 8, with 11 bases in between. The CDR3 spans 12 residues. Per the germline V gene, CDR1 is MNHEY and CDR2 is SVGAGI. The CDR3 nucleotides are TGTGCCAGCAGTTCCAGGGCGGGCGGCTACACCTTC. Its protein product is CASSSRAGGYTF.

V gene TRBV4-2 combines with J gene TRBJ1-1, with D tentatively TRBD1 (6 bases). CDR1 is LGHNA and CDR2 is YNFKEQ in the germline V gene. V was shortened by 5 bases and J by 3 bases, with 16 bases between the two germline ends. The CDR3 has 15 amino acids. The chain's CDR3 is CASSSRSSGDTEAFF. The CDR3 DNA reads as TGTGCCAGCAGCTCGAGGTCCTCAGGGGACACTGAAGCTTTCTTT.

The chain has TRBV20-1 and TRBJ1-1; D is possibly TRBD1 (5 bases). With 6 bases removed from V and 3 bases from J, the gap between germline ends came to 8 bases. There are 11 residues in the CDR3. Germline V lookup: CDR1 DFQATT, CDR2 SNEGSKA (reference sequence). This chain's CDR3 is CSAGGDTEAFF. As DNA, the CDR3 is TGCAGTGCCGGGGGGGACACTGAAGCTTTCTTT.